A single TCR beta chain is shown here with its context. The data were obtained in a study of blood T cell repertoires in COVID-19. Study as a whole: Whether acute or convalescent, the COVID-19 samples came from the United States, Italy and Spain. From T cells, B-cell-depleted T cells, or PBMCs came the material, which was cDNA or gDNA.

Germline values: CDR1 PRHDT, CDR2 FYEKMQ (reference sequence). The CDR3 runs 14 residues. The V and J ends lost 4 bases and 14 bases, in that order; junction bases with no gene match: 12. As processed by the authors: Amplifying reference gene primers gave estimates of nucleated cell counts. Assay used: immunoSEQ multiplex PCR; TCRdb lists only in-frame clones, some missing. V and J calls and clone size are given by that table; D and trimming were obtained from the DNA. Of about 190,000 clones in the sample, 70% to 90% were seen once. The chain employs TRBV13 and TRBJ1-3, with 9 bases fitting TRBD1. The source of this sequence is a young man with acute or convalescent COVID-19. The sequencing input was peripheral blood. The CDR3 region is CASSSPGQGMVVYF. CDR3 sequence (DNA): TGTGCCAGCAGCTCCCCGGGACAGGGTATGGTTGTATATTTT.